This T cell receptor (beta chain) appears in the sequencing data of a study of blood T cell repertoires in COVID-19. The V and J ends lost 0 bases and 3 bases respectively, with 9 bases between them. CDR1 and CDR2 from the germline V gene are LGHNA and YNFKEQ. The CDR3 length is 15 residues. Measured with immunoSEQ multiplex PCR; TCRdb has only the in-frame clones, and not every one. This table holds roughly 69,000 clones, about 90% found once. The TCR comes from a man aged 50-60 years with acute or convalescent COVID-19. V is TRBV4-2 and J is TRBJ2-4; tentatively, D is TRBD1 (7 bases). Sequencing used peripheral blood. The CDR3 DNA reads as TGTGCCAGCAGCCAAGACAGGGGGGTCAAAAACATTCAGTACTTC. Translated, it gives CASSQDRGVKNIQYF.